This TCR beta chain stems from a study of CD8+CD57+ T cells in acquired aplastic anemia. In the study overall: Sorted CD4+ and CD8+ cell DNA averaged around 3.5 ug.

About this clonotype itself: Its antigen remains unknown.

General observations from the study: Common to patients and controls were 25 to 30 CD8+ CDR3 sequences. A significant difference in CD8+ Simpson's diversity between patients and controls was not found.

Genomic DNA served as template for TCR beta VDJ and CDR3 profiling. TCRdb ran MiXCR on the reads and lists one entry per CDR3 protein. The sample records 250,000 to 300,000 distinct CDR3 sequences, approximately 56% being singletons. The TCR originated in a human donor with severe aplastic anemia or a healthy control (not recorded which). Material for sequencing was sorted CD4+, CD8+, or CD8+CD57+ T cells (not recorded which) from PBMCs.

CDR3: CASSLDPGVGYEQYF. The CDR3 nucleotides are TGTGCCAGCAGCTTAGATCCGGGGGTGGGGTACGAGCAGTACTTC. The chain joins TRBV7-2 to TRBJ2-5, with D possibly matching TRBD2 (6 bases). Matching the DNA end better, TRBJ2-7 makes the J call doubtful. This CDR3 spans 15 amino acids. Germline CDR1 SGHTA, CDR2 FQGNSA.